A selection of T cell receptor beta chains follows, all from one sample in a study of blood T cell repertoires in COVID-19. TCRdb keeps only in-frame clones here, not all; method: immunoSEQ multiplex PCR. The table shows around 200,000 clones, with roughly nine tenths occurring only once. The sequencing sample was made of peripheral blood. All receptors come from a woman between 45 and 60 years old with acute or convalescent COVID-19. Both conserved end residues are part of each CDR3. Each record gives: D gene, V gene, J gene, clone size, CDR3 DNA, CDR3 protein. The D gene is left open where the match is weak. Clone size appears in some rows only: once, few, many, or a class for an expanded clone.

d_call: .; v_call: TRBV30; j_call: TRBJ2-1; clone_size: .; cdr3_nt: TGTGCCTGGAGTAATTCCATACTGGGGCGCGAGCAGTTCTTC; cdr3_aa: CAWSNSILGREQFF
d_call: TRBD1; v_call: TRBV5-8; j_call: TRBJ2-5; clone_size: .; cdr3_nt: TGTGCCAGCAGTCTGTGGGACAGGGTCGAGACCCAGTACTTC; cdr3_aa: CASSLWDRVETQYF
d_call: .; v_call: TRBV6-5; j_call: TRBJ1-2; clone_size: .; cdr3_nt: TGTGCCAGCAGTCAGACTCATAACTATGGCTACACCTTC; cdr3_aa: CASSQTHNYGYTF
d_call: .; v_call: TRBV4-1; j_call: TRBJ2-4; clone_size: .; cdr3_nt: TGCGCCAGCAGCCAAGATGTACAGGCATTCCTAGCCAAAAACATTCAGTACTTC; cdr3_aa: CASSQDVQAFLAKNIQYF
d_call: TRBD2; v_call: TRBV5-1; j_call: TRBJ2-1; clone_size: .; cdr3_nt: TGCGCCAGCAGCCCACCCATTCGGGGGGGCGTCAATGAGCAGTTCTTC; cdr3_aa: CASSPPIRGGVNEQFF
d_call: TRBD2; v_call: TRBV6-6; j_call: TRBJ2-3; clone_size: .; cdr3_nt: TGTGCCAGCAGTTCCGAGCGGGAGGCATCCTTTTATACGCAGTATTTT; cdr3_aa: CASSSEREASFYTQYF
d_call: .; v_call: TRBV30; j_call: TRBJ1-4; clone_size: .; cdr3_nt: TGTGCCTGGAGTGGGCCCTCAACTAATGAAAAACTGTTTTTT; cdr3_aa: CAWSGPSTNEKLFF
d_call: TRBD2; v_call: TRBV5-4; j_call: TRBJ2-7; clone_size: .; cdr3_nt: TGTGCCAGCAGCTTATCGGTAGCGGGAGGGGGCCCCGCTTACGAGCAGTACTTC; cdr3_aa: CASSLSVAGGGPAYEQYF
d_call: .; v_call: TRBV2; j_call: TRBJ1-5; clone_size: .; cdr3_nt: TGTGCCAGCCTTTGGACAGAAGGACAGCCCCAGCATTTT; cdr3_aa: CASLWTEGQPQHF
d_call: .; v_call: TRBV6-5; j_call: TRBJ2-3; clone_size: .; cdr3_nt: TGTGCCAGCAGACGGACTTACACCACAGATACGCAGTATTTT; cdr3_aa: CASRRTYTTDTQYF
d_call: TRBD1; v_call: TRBV9; j_call: TRBJ2-1; clone_size: .; cdr3_nt: TGTGCCAGCAGCGTAACAGGGGGGCCGTACAATGAGCAGTTCTTC; cdr3_aa: CASSVTGGPYNEQFF
d_call: TRBD1; v_call: TRBV18; j_call: TRBJ1-2; clone_size: once; cdr3_nt: TGTGCCAGCTCACTAACAGGGGCTGGGCAGGGAGACTATGGCTACACCTTC; cdr3_aa: CASSLTGAGQGDYGYTF
d_call: .; v_call: TRBV5-1; j_call: TRBJ2-7; clone_size: .; cdr3_nt: TGCGCCAGCAGCGCCATGAACAGGGACTCCTACGAGCAGTACTTC; cdr3_aa: CASSAMNRDSYEQYF
d_call: TRBD2; v_call: TRBV9; j_call: TRBJ2-1; clone_size: .; cdr3_nt: TGTGCCAGCAGCCCAGAAATGCGGGAGGGGGAGCAGTTCTTC; cdr3_aa: CASSPEMREGEQFF
d_call: TRBD2; v_call: TRBV3-1/TRBV3-2; j_call: TRBJ2-1; clone_size: .; cdr3_nt: TGTGCCAGCAGCCTAGCGGGAGGGGGATATGAGCAGTTCTTC; cdr3_aa: CASSLAGGGYEQFF
d_call: .; v_call: TRBV11-3; j_call: TRBJ2-3; clone_size: .; cdr3_nt: TGTGCCAGCAGCTCTCAACAGGTAACAGATACGCAGTATTTT; cdr3_aa: CASSSQQVTDTQYF
d_call: .; v_call: TRBV5-4; j_call: TRBJ1-2; clone_size: .; cdr3_nt: TGTGCCAGCAGCTTGGGCAGTAACTATGGCTACACCTTC; cdr3_aa: CASSLGSNYGYTF
d_call: TRBD2; v_call: TRBV4-3; j_call: TRBJ2-3; clone_size: .; cdr3_nt: TGCGCCAGCAGCCAAGATGGTGGGACTAGCTCAGATACGCAGTATTTT; cdr3_aa: CASSQDGGTSSDTQYF
d_call: TRBD1; v_call: TRBV5-1; j_call: TRBJ2-7; clone_size: .; cdr3_nt: TGCGCCAGCAGCTTAACCGGGACAGGGGGTCGTGAGCAGTACTTC; cdr3_aa: CASSLTGTGGREQYF
d_call: TRBD2; v_call: TRBV5-4; j_call: TRBJ2-7; clone_size: .; cdr3_nt: TGTGCCAGCAGCCTAGCGGGAGGGCCTGGCGAGCAGTACTTC; cdr3_aa: CASSLAGGPGEQYF
d_call: .; v_call: TRBV12-3/TRBV12-4; j_call: TRBJ2-7; clone_size: .; cdr3_nt: TGTGCCAGCAGCCGAGATGACTACGAGCAGTACTTC; cdr3_aa: CASSRDDYEQYF
d_call: .; v_call: TRBV19; j_call: TRBJ1-2; clone_size: .; cdr3_nt: TGTGCCAGTAGTACGCGGGACCTCTGGGGCTACACCTTC; cdr3_aa: CASSTRDLWGYTF
d_call: .; v_call: TRBV2; j_call: TRBJ1-4; clone_size: .; cdr3_nt: TGTGCCAGCACTCTAGAACAGGGAACTAATGAAAAACTGTTTTTT; cdr3_aa: CASTLEQGTNEKLFF
d_call: .; v_call: TRBV6-5; j_call: TRBJ1-4; clone_size: .; cdr3_nt: TGTGCCAGCGAAGGGGGGGTAGAGGAAAAACTGTTTTTT; cdr3_aa: CASEGGVEEKLFF
d_call: .; v_call: TRBV5-6; j_call: TRBJ1-2; clone_size: .; cdr3_nt: TGTGCCAGCAGCTTGGGTCGGGGGGCGAATCGAGGCTACACCTTC; cdr3_aa: CASSLGRGANRGYTF
d_call: .; v_call: TRBV5-6; j_call: TRBJ2-5; clone_size: .; cdr3_nt: TGTGCCAGCAGCCGACTAGTCCCCTTGTACCAAGAGACCCAGTACTTC; cdr3_aa: CASSRLVPLYQETQYF
d_call: .; v_call: TRBV3-1/TRBV3-2; j_call: TRBJ2-3; clone_size: .; cdr3_nt: TGTGCCAGCAGCCGATTGGAGAGGCAGCTAGGTACGCAGTATTTT; cdr3_aa: CASSRLERQLGTQYF
d_call: .; v_call: TRBV3-1/TRBV3-2; j_call: TRBJ1-1; clone_size: .; cdr3_nt: TGTGCCAGCAACCAAGGATACGGAGGGAGGGCTTTCTTT; cdr3_aa: CASNQGYGGRAFF
d_call: .; v_call: TRBV5-1; j_call: TRBJ2-7; clone_size: .; cdr3_nt: TGCGCCAGCAGCACAGGGTCTCGCGAGCAGTACTTC; cdr3_aa: CASSTGSREQYF
d_call: TRBD1; v_call: TRBV7-8; j_call: TRBJ1-6; clone_size: .; cdr3_nt: TGTGCCAGCAGCGGGTCCGGGACAGGGGGGAGCTCCTATAATTCACCCCTCCACTTT; cdr3_aa: CASSGSGTGGSSYNSPLHF
d_call: .; v_call: TRBV11-2; j_call: TRBJ2-7; clone_size: .; cdr3_nt: TGTGCCAGCAGCACGGGAAACGAGCAGTACTTC; cdr3_aa: CASSTGNEQYF
d_call: TRBD1; v_call: TRBV27; j_call: TRBJ1-1; clone_size: .; cdr3_nt: TGTGCCAGCAGAAGGTGGGGTGAGGACAGGATGAACACTGAAGCTTTCTTT; cdr3_aa: CASRRWGEDRMNTEAFF
d_call: TRBD2; v_call: TRBV5-1; j_call: TRBJ2-1; clone_size: .; cdr3_nt: TGCGCCAGCGCAACCGGGACTAGCGGGAGAATCTACAATGAGCAGTTCTTC; cdr3_aa: CASATGTSGRIYNEQFF
d_call: TRBD1; v_call: TRBV18; j_call: TRBJ1-1; clone_size: .; cdr3_nt: TGTGCCAGCTCACCTTTCTTTACAGGGGGCCTGAACACTGAAGCTTTCTTT; cdr3_aa: CASSPFFTGGLNTEAFF
d_call: TRBD1; v_call: TRBV4-1; j_call: TRBJ1-2; clone_size: .; cdr3_nt: TGCGCCAGCAGCCAAGAAACGAGGGGCCGACAGGGATTATATGGCTACACCTTC; cdr3_aa: CASSQETRGRQGLYGYTF
d_call: .; v_call: TRBV5-5; j_call: TRBJ1-2; clone_size: .; cdr3_nt: TGTGCCAGCAGGCCTCCGGGAGGCGGCTACACCTTC; cdr3_aa: CASRPPGGGYTF
d_call: .; v_call: TRBV25-1; j_call: TRBJ1-2; clone_size: few; cdr3_nt: TGTGCCAGCAGGCAGGATGGTGGCTACACCTTC; cdr3_aa: CASRQDGGYTF
d_call: .; v_call: TRBV12-3/TRBV12-4; j_call: TRBJ1-2; clone_size: .; cdr3_nt: TGTGCCAGCACCTTGGGAGGGGACTATGGCTACACCTTC; cdr3_aa: CASTLGGDYGYTF
d_call: .; v_call: TRBV10-3; j_call: TRBJ1-4; clone_size: .; cdr3_nt: TGTGCCATCGGAGGGGTCGATGAAAAACTGTTTTTT; cdr3_aa: CAIGGVDEKLFF
d_call: .; v_call: TRBV12-3/TRBV12-4; j_call: TRBJ1-1; clone_size: .; cdr3_nt: TGTGCCAGCAGTTTATCCTCCCACACTGAAGCTTTCTTT; cdr3_aa: CASSLSSHTEAFF
d_call: .; v_call: TRBV2; j_call: TRBJ2-3; clone_size: once; cdr3_nt: TGTGCCAGCAGCGAACGGAGGAGCACAGATACGCAGTATTTT; cdr3_aa: CASSERRSTDTQYF
d_call: .; v_call: TRBV5-1; j_call: TRBJ2-7; clone_size: .; cdr3_nt: TGCGCCAGCAGCCCAGGGACTCCCGCCTACGAGCAGTACTTC; cdr3_aa: CASSPGTPAYEQYF
d_call: TRBD1; v_call: TRBV27; j_call: TRBJ1-1; clone_size: .; cdr3_nt: TGTGCCAGCAGCCGGGACAGGGGAGGGACTGAAGCTTTCTTT; cdr3_aa: CASSRDRGGTEAFF
d_call: TRBD1; v_call: TRBV9; j_call: TRBJ2-7; clone_size: .; cdr3_nt: TGTGCCAGCAGCGTCACCGGGACAGGGGCCCCGGCGACTCTCGAGCAGTACTTC; cdr3_aa: CASSVTGTGAPATLEQYF
d_call: .; v_call: TRBV7-2; j_call: TRBJ1-1; clone_size: .; cdr3_nt: TGTGCCAGCAGCTTAGAACGTGGCAACACTGAAGCTTTCTTT; cdr3_aa: CASSLERGNTEAFF
d_call: .; v_call: TRBV2; j_call: TRBJ1-4; clone_size: .; cdr3_nt: TGTGCCAGCAGCCGACAGTCAACTAATGAAAAACTGTTTTTT; cdr3_aa: CASSRQSTNEKLFF
d_call: .; v_call: TRBV6-5; j_call: TRBJ2-7; clone_size: .; cdr3_nt: TGTGCCAGCAGGGGCGATTCACCCTCGAAGTACTTC; cdr3_aa: CASRGDSPSKYF
d_call: .; v_call: TRBV6-5; j_call: TRBJ1-6; clone_size: .; cdr3_nt: TGTGCCAGCAGCCGAGGAGGGGGGGGAGATTCACCCCTCCACTTT; cdr3_aa: CASSRGGGGDSPLHF